The sample holds a few counts of the clone carrying this T cell receptor (beta chain). The sample originates from a study of patients and donors after allogeneic stem cell transplantation. TCRdb fed the RT-PCR reads into MiXCR, producing one record per CDR3 protein. The table lists approximately 150,000 distinct CDR3 sequences, approximately 24% of them singletons, with around 26% in the top ten. The V end lost 7 bases, the J end lost 5 bases, and 18 bases lay between the germline ends. The CDR3 has 14 residues. The receptor's source is a human donor who was either an allogeneic HSCT recipient or a stem cell or donor lymphocyte infusion donor (not recorded which). It is not recorded whose cells these are; they may come from a transplant donor. Material: blood, either unsorted or a sorted T cell fraction (not recorded which). The chain links TRBV12-3 or TRBV12-4 to TRBJ2-7; the D gene could be TRBD1 or TRBD2 (5 bases each). The chain's CDR3 is CASTLWGSGHEQYF. The CDR3 nucleotides are TGTGCCAGCACCCTCTGGGGGTCTGGCCACGAGCAGTACTTC.